This T cell receptor beta chain appears in the sequencing data of a study of control samples from healthy donors and cancer patients. Germline loops: CDR1 MNHEY, CDR2 SVGAGI. CDR3 size: 15 residues. The V end was cut by 6 bases, the J end by 4 bases, with 18 bases between. The table came from immunoSEQ multiplex PCR; TCRdb's copy has only in-frame clones and leaves some out. The sample lists 5,500 to 7,500 clones, 72% seen once, with over 6.5% in the top ten. The rearrangement links TRBV6-5 to TRBJ1-1; D call uncertain. This receptor was identified in a male donor with melanoma. Sequencing was done on a sample of formalin-fixed, paraffin-embedded tissue. The CDR3 here is CASSARPRHFTEAFF. The CDR3 DNA reads as TGTGCCAGCAGCGCCCGCCCACGACATTTCACTGAAGCTTTCTTT.